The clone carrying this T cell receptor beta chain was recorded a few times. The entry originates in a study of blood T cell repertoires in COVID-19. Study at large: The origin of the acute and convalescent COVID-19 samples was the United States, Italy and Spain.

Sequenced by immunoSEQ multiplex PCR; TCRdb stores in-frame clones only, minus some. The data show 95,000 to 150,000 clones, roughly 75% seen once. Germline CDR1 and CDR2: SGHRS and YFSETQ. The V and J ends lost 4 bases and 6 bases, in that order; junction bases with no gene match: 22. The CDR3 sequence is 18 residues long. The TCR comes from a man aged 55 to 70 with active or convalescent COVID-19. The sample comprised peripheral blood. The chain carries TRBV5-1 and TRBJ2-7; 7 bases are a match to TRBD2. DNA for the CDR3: TGCGCCAGCAGCCCCCGAACTATGACTGGACTAGTCGTTGGCGAGCAGTACTTC. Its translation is CASSPRTMTGLVVGEQYF.